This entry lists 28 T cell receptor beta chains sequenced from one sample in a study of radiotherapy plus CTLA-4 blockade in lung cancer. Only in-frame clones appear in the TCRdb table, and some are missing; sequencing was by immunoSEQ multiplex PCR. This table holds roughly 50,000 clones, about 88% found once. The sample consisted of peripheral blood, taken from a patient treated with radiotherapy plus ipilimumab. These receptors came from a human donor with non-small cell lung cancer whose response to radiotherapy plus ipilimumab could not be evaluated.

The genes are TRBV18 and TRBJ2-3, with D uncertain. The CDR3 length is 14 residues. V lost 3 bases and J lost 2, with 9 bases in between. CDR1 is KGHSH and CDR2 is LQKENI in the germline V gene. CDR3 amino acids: CASSPAEFTDTQYF. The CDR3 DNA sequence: TGTGCCAGCTCACCGGCGGAGTTCACAGATACGCAGTATTTT.

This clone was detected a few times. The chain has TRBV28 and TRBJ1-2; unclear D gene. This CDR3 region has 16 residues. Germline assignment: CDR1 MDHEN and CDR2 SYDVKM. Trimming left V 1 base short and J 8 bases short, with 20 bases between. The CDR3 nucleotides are TGTGCCAGCAGTTTATTACCCCGAGGAGGCGCAGGCGGCTACACCTTC. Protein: CASSLLPRGGAGGYTF.

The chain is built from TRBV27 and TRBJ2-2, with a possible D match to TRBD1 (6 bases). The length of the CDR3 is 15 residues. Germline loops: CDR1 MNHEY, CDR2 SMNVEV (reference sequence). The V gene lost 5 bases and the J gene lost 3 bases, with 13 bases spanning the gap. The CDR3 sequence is CASSPRDTYTGELFF. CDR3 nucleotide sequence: TGTGCCAGCAGTCCTAGGGACACCTACACCGGGGAGCTGTTTTTT.

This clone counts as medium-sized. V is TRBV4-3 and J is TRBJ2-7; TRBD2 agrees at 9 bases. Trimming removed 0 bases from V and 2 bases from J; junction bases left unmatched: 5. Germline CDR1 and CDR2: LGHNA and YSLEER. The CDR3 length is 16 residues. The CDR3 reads CASSQDLAGAPYEQYF. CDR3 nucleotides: TGCGCCAGCAGCCAAGATTTAGCGGGGGCCCCCTACGAGCAGTACTTC.

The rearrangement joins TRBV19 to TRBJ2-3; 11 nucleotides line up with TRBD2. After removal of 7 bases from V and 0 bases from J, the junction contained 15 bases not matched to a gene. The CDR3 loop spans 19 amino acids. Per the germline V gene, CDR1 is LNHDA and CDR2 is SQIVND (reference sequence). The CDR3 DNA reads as TGTGCCAGTACCCCCTACCCGGGACTAGCGGCCCGTAGCACAGATACGCAGTATTTT. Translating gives CASTPYPGLAARSTDTQYF.

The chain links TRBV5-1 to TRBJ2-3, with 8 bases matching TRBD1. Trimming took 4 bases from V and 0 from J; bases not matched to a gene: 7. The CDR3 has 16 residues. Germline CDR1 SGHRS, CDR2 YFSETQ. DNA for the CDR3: TGCGCCAGCAGCCGTGGACAGGGTTTTAGCACAGATACGCAGTATTTT. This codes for CASSRGQGFSTDTQYF.

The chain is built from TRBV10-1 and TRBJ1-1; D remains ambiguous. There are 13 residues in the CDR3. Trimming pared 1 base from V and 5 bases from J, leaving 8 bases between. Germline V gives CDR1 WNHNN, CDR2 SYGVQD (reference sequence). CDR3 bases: TGCGCCAGCAGTGAGTACCCAGAAACTGAAGCTTTCTTT. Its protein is CASSEYPETEAFF.

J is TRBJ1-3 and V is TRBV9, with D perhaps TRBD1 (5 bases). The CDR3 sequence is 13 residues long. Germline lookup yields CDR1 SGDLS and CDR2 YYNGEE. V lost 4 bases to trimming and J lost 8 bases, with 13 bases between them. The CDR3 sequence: CASSPQWGDTIYF. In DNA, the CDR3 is TGTGCCAGCAGCCCCCAGTGGGGGGACACCATATATTTT.

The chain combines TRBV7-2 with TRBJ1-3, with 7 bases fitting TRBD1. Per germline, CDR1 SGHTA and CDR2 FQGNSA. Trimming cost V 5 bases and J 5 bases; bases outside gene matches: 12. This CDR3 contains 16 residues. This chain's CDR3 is CASSSAPGQLRNTIYF. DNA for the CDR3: TGTGCCAGCAGCAGCGCCCCGGGACAGCTACGAAACACCATATATTTT.

This CDR3 reads CASSFGQGVFQPQHF. The CDR3 DNA reads as TGTGCCAGCAGTTTTGGGCAGGGCGTTTTTCAGCCCCAGCATTTT. The chain has TRBV28 and TRBJ1-5; TRBD1 might be the D (5 bases). With 3 bases removed from V and 6 bases from J, the gap between germline ends came to 15 bases. This CDR3 has 15 amino acids. Germline V gene data show CDR1 as MDHEN and CDR2 as SYDVKM.

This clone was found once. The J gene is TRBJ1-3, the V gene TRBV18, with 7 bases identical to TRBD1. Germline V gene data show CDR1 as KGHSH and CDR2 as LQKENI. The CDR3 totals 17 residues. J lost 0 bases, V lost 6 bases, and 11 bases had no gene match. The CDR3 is CASSPGTVLSSGNTIYF. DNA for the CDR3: TGTGCCAGCTCCCCAGGGACAGTCTTAAGCTCTGGAAACACCATATATTTT.

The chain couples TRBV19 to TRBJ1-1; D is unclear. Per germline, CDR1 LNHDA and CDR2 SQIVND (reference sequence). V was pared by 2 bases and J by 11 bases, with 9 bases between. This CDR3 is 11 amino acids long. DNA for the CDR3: TGTGCCAGTAGTATACAGGATGTGGCTTTCTTT. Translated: CASSIQDVAFF.

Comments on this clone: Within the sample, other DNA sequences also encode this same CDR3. The CDR3 sequence: CASSLGGEYNEQFF. The DNA for the CDR3 is TGCGCCAGCAGCTTGGGGGGAGAGTACAATGAGCAGTTCTTC. The chain has TRBV5-1 and TRBJ2-1, with D maybe TRBD2 (5 bases). Germline V lookup: CDR1 SGHRS, CDR2 YFSETQ. Trimming cost V 0 bases and J 4 bases, with 8 bases left between them. CDR3 length equals 14 residues.

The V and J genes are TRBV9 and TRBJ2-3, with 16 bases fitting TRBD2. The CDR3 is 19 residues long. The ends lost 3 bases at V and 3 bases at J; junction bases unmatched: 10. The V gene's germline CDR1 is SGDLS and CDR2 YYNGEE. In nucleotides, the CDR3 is TGTGCCAGCAGCGAAACGGGACTAGCGGGAGGGCCGGGGACAGATACGCAGTATTTT. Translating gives CASSETGLAGGPGTDTQYF.

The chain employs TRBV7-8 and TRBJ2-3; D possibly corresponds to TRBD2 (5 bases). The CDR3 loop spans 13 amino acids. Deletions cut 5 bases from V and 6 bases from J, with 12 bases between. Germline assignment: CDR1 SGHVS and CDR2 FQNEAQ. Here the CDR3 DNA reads TGTGCCAGCAGCGAAACTAGGTTTGATACGCAGTATTTT. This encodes CASSETRFDTQYF.

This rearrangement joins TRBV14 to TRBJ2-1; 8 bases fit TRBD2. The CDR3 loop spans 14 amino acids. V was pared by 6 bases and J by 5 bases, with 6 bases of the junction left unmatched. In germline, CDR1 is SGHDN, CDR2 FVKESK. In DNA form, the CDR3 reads TGTGCCAGCAGGGTGGCGGGAGGAAACAATGAGCAGTTCTTC. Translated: CASRVAGGNNEQFF. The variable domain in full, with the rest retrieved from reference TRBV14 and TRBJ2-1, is EAGVTQFPSHSVIEKGQTVTLRCDPISGHDNLYWYRRVMGKEIKFLLHFVKESKQDESGMPNNRFLAERTGGTYSTLKVQPAELEDSGVYFCASRVAGGNNEQFFGPGTRLTVL.

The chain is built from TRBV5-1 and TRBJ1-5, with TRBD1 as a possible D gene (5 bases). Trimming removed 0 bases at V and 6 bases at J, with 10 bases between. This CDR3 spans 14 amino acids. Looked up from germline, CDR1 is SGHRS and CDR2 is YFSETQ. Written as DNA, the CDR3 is TGCGCCAGCAGCTTGGCCGTGGGGGGTCAGCCCCAGCATTTT. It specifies CASSLAVGGQPQHF. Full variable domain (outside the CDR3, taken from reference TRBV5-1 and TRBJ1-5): KAGVTQTPRYLIKTRGQQVTLSCSPISGHRSVSWYQQTPGQGLQFLFEYFSETQRNKGNFPGRFSGRQFSNSRSEMNVSTLELGDSALYLCASSLAVGGQPQHFGDGTRLSIL.

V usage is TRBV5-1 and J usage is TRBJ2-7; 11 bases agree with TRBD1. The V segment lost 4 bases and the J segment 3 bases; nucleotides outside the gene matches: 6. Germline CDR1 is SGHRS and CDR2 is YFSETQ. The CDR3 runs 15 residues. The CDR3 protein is CASSLGTGGHYEQYF. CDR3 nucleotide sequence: TGCGCCAGCAGCCTGGGGACAGGGGGACACTACGAGCAGTACTTC.

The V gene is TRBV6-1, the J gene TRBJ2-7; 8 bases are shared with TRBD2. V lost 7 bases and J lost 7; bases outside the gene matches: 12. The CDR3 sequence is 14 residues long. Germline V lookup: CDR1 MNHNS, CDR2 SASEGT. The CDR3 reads CASNELAVSGEQYF. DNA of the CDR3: TGTGCCAGCAACGAACTAGCGGTCTCGGGGGAGCAGTACTTC.

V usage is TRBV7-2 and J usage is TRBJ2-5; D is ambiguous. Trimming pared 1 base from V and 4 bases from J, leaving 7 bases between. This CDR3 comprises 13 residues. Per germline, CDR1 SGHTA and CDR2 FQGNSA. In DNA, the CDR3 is TGTGCCAGCAGCTTAGGCGCTACAGAGACCCAGTACTTC. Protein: CASSLGATETQYF.

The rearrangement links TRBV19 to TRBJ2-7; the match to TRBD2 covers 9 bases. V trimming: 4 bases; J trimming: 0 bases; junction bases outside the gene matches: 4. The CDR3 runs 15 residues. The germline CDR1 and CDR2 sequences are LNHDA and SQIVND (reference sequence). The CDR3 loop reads CASSTAGGFSYEQYF. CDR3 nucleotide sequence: TGTGCCAGTAGTACCGCGGGGGGGTTCTCCTACGAGCAGTACTTC.

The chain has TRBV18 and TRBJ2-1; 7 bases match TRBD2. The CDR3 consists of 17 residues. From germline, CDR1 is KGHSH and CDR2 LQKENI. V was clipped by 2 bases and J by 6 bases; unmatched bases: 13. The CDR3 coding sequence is TGTGCCAGCTCACCAACTAGGGAAGCGGGGAGCCGCAATGAGCAGTTCTTC. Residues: CASSPTREAGSRNEQFF.

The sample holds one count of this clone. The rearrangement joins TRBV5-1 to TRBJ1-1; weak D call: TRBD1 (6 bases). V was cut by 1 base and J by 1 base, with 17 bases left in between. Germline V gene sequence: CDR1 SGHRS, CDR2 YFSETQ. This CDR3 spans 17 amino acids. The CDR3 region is CASSLSVTGRRNTEAFF. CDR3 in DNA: TGCGCCAGCAGCTTGTCCGTGACAGGCCGCCGGAACACTGAAGCTTTCTTT.

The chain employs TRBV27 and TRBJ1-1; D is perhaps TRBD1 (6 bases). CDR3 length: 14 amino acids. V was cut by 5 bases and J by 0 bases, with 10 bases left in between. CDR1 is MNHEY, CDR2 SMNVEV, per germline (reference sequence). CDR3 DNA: TGTGCCAGCAGTAAGGACAGATTGAACACTGAAGCTTTCTTT. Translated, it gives CASSKDRLNTEAFF.

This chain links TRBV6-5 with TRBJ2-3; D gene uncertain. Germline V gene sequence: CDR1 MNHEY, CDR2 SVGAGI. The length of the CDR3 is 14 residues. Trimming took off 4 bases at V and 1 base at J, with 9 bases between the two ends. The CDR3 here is CASSFREGTDTQYF. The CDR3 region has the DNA TGTGCCAGCAGTTTCCGAGAGGGCACAGATACGCAGTATTTT.

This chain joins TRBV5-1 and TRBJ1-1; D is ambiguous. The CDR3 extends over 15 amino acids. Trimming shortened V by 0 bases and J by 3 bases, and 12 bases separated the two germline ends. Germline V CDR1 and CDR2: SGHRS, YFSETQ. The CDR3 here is CASSLVGVGDTEAFF. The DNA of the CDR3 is TGCGCCAGCAGCTTGGTCGGGGTCGGGGACACTGAAGCTTTCTTT.

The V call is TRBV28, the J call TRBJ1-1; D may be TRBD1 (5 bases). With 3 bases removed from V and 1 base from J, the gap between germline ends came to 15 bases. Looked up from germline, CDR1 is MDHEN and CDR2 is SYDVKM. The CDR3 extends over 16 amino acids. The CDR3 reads CASSFNLDTRNTEAFF. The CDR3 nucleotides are TGTGCCAGCAGTTTTAATTTGGACACAAGGAACACTGAAGCTTTCTTT.

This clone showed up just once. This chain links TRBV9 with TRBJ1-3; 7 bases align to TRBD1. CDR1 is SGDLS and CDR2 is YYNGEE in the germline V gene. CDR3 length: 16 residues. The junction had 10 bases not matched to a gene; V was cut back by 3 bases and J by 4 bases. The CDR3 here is CASSDADRSFGNTIYF. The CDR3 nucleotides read TGTGCCAGCAGCGACGCGGACAGGTCATTCGGAAACACCATATATTTT.